The rows below give T cell receptor beta chains drawn from one sample of a study of shared clonotypes between healthy human individuals. TCRdb's copy holds only in-frame clones and misses some; the assay was immunoSEQ multiplex PCR. Altogether hundreds of thousands of clones are present, approximately 79% being singletons, with the ten largest covering approximately 10%. The sequenced sample was memory CD4+ T cells sorted from blood. The receptors stem from a man aged 30-40 years in good health. The CDR3 runs from the conserved cysteine through the conserved F or W. D genes are given only for firm matches. Size is omitted from some rows. Given values are once, few, many or a class for expanded clones.

TGTGCCAGCAGTTACTCGCAGGGGAAAGGGAACACTGAAGCTTTCTTT,CASSYSQGKGNTEAFF,NA,TRBJ1-1,NA,TRBV6-5
TGTGCCAGCAGTTTGACTAGCAGCGAGCAGTACTTC,CASSLTSSEQYF,few,TRBJ2-7,TRBD2,TRBV28
TGCGCCAGCAGCTTGAACTGGGGCTTCTCCTACGAGCAGTACTTC,CASSLNWGFSYEQYF,NA,TRBJ2-7,NA,TRBV5-1
TGTGCCAGCAGCTTAGACGGGCTACCGGCCGGGGAGCTGTTTTTT,CASSLDGLPAGELFF,NA,TRBJ2-2,NA,TRBV11-2
TGTGCCAGCCGGACAGGGCCTAACTATGGCTACACCTTC,CASRTGPNYGYTF,once,TRBJ1-2,TRBD1,TRBV28
TGTGCCAGCAGAGTACAGGGACCCTCCTACGAGCAGTACTTC,CASRVQGPSYEQYF,NA,TRBJ2-7,NA,TRBV2
TGTGCCAGCAGCCAACAGCGGAGTGTGTACGAGCAGTACTTC,CASSQQRSVYEQYF,NA,TRBJ2-7,NA,TRBV28
TGTGCCAGCAGCCCAAGACAGGGTGATTACGAGCAGTACTTC,CASSPRQGDYEQYF,few,TRBJ2-7,TRBD1,TRBV7-9
TGTGCCAGCAGCTCACCGGGGCGGCTGAACACTGAAGCTTTCTTT,CASSSPGRLNTEAFF,NA,TRBJ1-1,NA,TRBV7-2
TGTGCCATCAGGAAGCCTGAACGGGGTGAGCAGTTCTTC,CAIRKPERGEQFF,NA,TRBJ2-1,NA,TRBV10-3
TGTGCCATCAGTGACCTGAGGGGGGGGAATGTAGGCACTGAAGCTTTCTTT,CAISDLRGGNVGTEAFF,NA,TRBJ1-1,NA,TRBV10-3
TGTGCCAGCCGCGCCGGGGGGACAGCCTTCTACGAGCAGTACTTC,CASRAGGTAFYEQYF,few,TRBJ2-7,NA,TRBV27
TGTGCCAGCAGCCGGTGGACAACCTACGAGCAGTACTTC,CASSRWTTYEQYF,once,TRBJ2-7,NA,TRBV5-6
TGTGCCAGCAGCCAGGACCGTTCCCCCGGGGAGCTGTTTTTT,CASSQDRSPGELFF,NA,TRBJ2-2,NA,TRBV9
TGTGCCAGCAGGGATCGGTCCACCGGGGAAGCTTTCTTT,CASRDRSTGEAFF,NA,TRBJ1-1,NA,TRBV2
TGTGCCAGCAGTGACCAACAGGGGGTGACTGGAAACACCATATATTTT,CASSDQQGVTGNTIYF,NA,TRBJ1-3,TRBD1,TRBV6-1
TGCAGCGTTCAAGTGGCAGATACGCAGTATTTT,CSVQVADTQYF,NA,TRBJ2-3,NA,TRBV29-1
TGCGCCAGCCGGGAGGGAACCCAAGAGACCCAGTACTTC,CASREGTQETQYF,few,TRBJ2-5,TRBD2,TRBV5-1
TGTGCCAGCTCACCTGGGACAGGGGAAGAGACCCAGTACTTC,CASSPGTGEETQYF,NA,TRBJ2-5,TRBD1,TRBV18
TGTGCCTGGAGAGCGATTGGGTACGAGCAGTACTTC,CAWRAIGYEQYF,NA,TRBJ2-7,NA,TRBV30
TGTGCCAGCGGATCCGGGACAGGGTTATATGTTGAAGCTTTCTTT,CASGSGTGLYVEAFF,NA,TRBJ1-1,TRBD1,TRBV7-9
TGTGCCAGCAGTGACTATGGCTACACCTTC,CASSDYGYTF,NA,TRBJ1-2,NA,TRBV2
TGTGCCAGCAGTTTTCTGTCGGGGGCGGACAATCAGCCCCAGCATTTT,CASSFLSGADNQPQHF,NA,TRBJ1-5,NA,TRBV27
TGTGCCAGCAGTTACTCGAAATACACTGAAGCTTTCTTT,CASSYSKYTEAFF,NA,TRBJ1-1,NA,TRBV6-5
TGTGCCAGCAGCCATGGGGGGTGGAAGAACACCTTC,CASSHGGWKNTF,NA,TRBJ1-2,NA,TRBV7-8
TGTGCCAGCAGCTTGGCCGCTAGCGGGGGCTCCTACAATGAGCAGTTCTTC,CASSLAASGGSYNEQFF,NA,TRBJ2-1,TRBD2,TRBV5-8
TGTGCCAGCAGTAAATTTACCACATACAATGAGCAGTTCTTC,CASSKFTTYNEQFF,NA,TRBJ2-1,NA,TRBV2
TGTGCCAGCAGCACCTCTAGCGGGGCCTACAATGAGCAGTTCTTC,CASSTSSGAYNEQFF,NA,TRBJ2-1,TRBD2,TRBV11-3
TGTGCCAGCAGCTCAAAGACAGGGTCCTACAATGAGCAGTTCTTC,CASSSKTGSYNEQFF,NA,TRBJ2-1,TRBD1,TRBV5-4
TGTGCCAGCAGCTTTACAGGGGACAACACAGATACGCAGTATTTT,CASSFTGDNTDTQYF,NA,TRBJ2-3,TRBD1,TRBV11-2
TGTGCCAGCAGCTTGTACAGGGGGCGGGGGAACACTGAAGCTTTCTTT,CASSLYRGRGNTEAFF,NA,TRBJ1-1,TRBD1,TRBV5-4
TGCGCCAGCAGCTTGGCGGGGGGATACCTCTACGAGCAGTACTTC,CASSLAGGYLYEQYF,NA,TRBJ2-7,TRBD2,TRBV5-1
TGTGCCAGCTCGGCCACAGGGGCCGGAAACACCATATATTTT,CASSATGAGNTIYF,NA,TRBJ1-3,TRBD1,TRBV18
TGTGCCAGCAGAGACGGGACAGTTCCGCCCCAGCATTTT,CASRDGTVPPQHF,NA,TRBJ1-5,TRBD1,TRBV6-6
TGTGCCAGCAGCATAGGACTAGCGCCACTCTACGAGCAGTACTTC,CASSIGLAPLYEQYF,NA,TRBJ2-7,TRBD2,TRBV11-2
TGTGCCAGCTCACCAAATTGGGGAACCGGGGAGCTGTTTTTT,CASSPNWGTGELFF,NA,TRBJ2-2,NA,TRBV18
TGTGCCTTCTCGACAGCGGGAGGGGACTACAATGAGCAGTTCTTC,CAFSTAGGDYNEQFF,NA,TRBJ2-1,TRBD2,TRBV30
TGTGCCACGGGGGAGGGACAGACAGATACGCAGTATTTT,CATGEGQTDTQYF,NA,TRBJ2-3,NA,TRBV15
TGTGCCAGTAGTAGCGGGAGAGGAGAGACCCAGTACTTC,CASSSGRGETQYF,NA,TRBJ2-5,TRBD2,TRBV19
TGTGCCAGCACCCTGGCTTCCGTGGGGGCTTTGAACACCGGGGAGCTGTTTTTT,CASTLASVGALNTGELFF,NA,TRBJ2-2,NA,TRBV7-9
TGTGCCAGCAGCATCGGGACCCGGGGACTATCGACCTACAATGAGCAGTTCTTC,CASSIGTRGLSTYNEQFF,NA,TRBJ2-1,TRBD2,TRBV11-2
TGTGCCACCTCAGCGGGAGCGAGGTACGAGCAGTACTTC,CATSAGARYEQYF,NA,TRBJ2-7,TRBD2,TRBV19
TGTGCCAGCAGCTTGGGACTAGCGAGGCCAGATACGCAGTATTTT,CASSLGLARPDTQYF,once,TRBJ2-3,TRBD2,TRBV7-2
TGCGCCAGCAGTCCCGGGACTCAGCCAGATACGCAGTATTTT,CASSPGTQPDTQYF,NA,TRBJ2-3,NA,TRBV5-1
TGTGCCAGTAGTGAACAGTCAGGCAATCAGCCCCAGCATTTT,CASSEQSGNQPQHF,NA,TRBJ1-5,NA,TRBV19
TGCGCCAGCAGCCCACTAGGATCGGCGGCTGGCGGGGAGCTGTTTTTT,CASSPLGSAAGGELFF,NA,TRBJ2-2,NA,TRBV5-1